This paragraph covers one TCR beta chain sequence. This CDR3 contains 17 residues. Per germline, CDR1 LGHNT and CDR2 FRNRAP. The trim removed 0 bases at V and 9 bases at J, leaving 13 bases unmatched. This entry is derived from a study of blood T cell repertoires in COVID-19. Produced via immunoSEQ multiplex PCR; TCRdb's table is partial and in-frame only. The sample carries fewer than 250,000 clones, roughly four fifths recorded once. The origin of this receptor is a woman aged 40 to 55 with acute or convalescent COVID-19. This chain uses TRBV12-5 with TRBJ2-1; 8 nucleotides agree with TRBD2. Sequencing used peripheral blood. CDR3 sequence (DNA): TGTGCTAGTGGTTTGGTAATAGGGACTAGGTTCAATTTTGAGCAGTTCTTC. Amino acids: CASGLVIGTRFNFEQFF. The full variable domain, its missing parts supplied by reference TRBV12-5 and TRBJ2-1, is DARVTQTPRHKVTEMGQEVTMRCQPILGHNTVFWYRQTMMQGLELLAYFRNRAPLDDSGMPKDRFSAEMPDATLATLKIQPSEPRDSAVYFCASGLVIGTRFNFEQFFGPGTRLTVL.